These 8 T cell receptor beta chains were sequenced from one sample in a study of T cell responses to AZD1222 COVID-19 vaccine (dated by TCRdb to 2020 to 2022). The library was obtained by the immunoSEQ multiplex PCR assay. TCRdb mirrors the immuneACCESS table, restricted to in-frame sequences. Some clones are absent from its copies; in checked studies, under half trace to an unresolved V gene, and the reason for the others is unknown. This sample is represented by around 77,000 clones; roughly 89% of them were singletons. The ten biggest clones cover about 2.4% of the sample. The sample's time point label, in plain terms: baseline before first vaccination. The material sequenced was peripheral blood, taken on day 0 of AZD1222 vaccination. These receptor sequences come from an adult in good health.

In DNA, the CDR3 is TGTGCCAGCAGCGTTGACCCGAGCTCTGGAAACACCATATATTTT. It encodes CASSVDPSSGNTIYF. The chain carries TRBV9 and TRBJ1-3; unclear D gene. This CDR3 has 15 residues. Trimming cost V 2 bases and J 0 bases, with 9 bases left between them. The V gene's germline CDR1 is SGDLS and CDR2 YYNGEE. The full variable domain, completed using reference TRBV9 and TRBJ1-3, is DSGVTQTPKHLITATGQRVTLRCSPRSGDLSVYWYQQSLDQGLQFLIQYYNGEERAKGNILERFSAQQFPDLHSELNLSSLELGDSALYFCASSVDPSSGNTIYFGEGSWLTVV.

The V gene is TRBV6-4, the J gene TRBJ1-5, with D hard to call. Germline V CDR1 and CDR2: MRHNA, SNTAGT. Between the trimmed V and J ends, which lost 5 bases and 4 bases, there was a span of 9 bases. The length of the CDR3 is 13 residues. CDR3 protein: CASSRQWNQPQHF. The DNA for the CDR3 is TGTGCCAGCAGTCGGCAGTGGAATCAGCCCCAGCATTTT.

The chain recombines TRBV15 with TRBJ2-7; D is unresolved. CDR3 size: 14 residues. CDR1 and CDR2 from the germline V gene are LNHNV and YYDKDF (reference sequence). Trimming pared 1 base from V and 2 bases from J, leaving 9 bases between. CDR3 sequence: CATSRGDQTYEQYF. The CDR3, as DNA: TGTGCCACCAGCAGAGGAGACCAAACCTACGAGCAGTACTTC. Full variable domain (outside the CDR3, taken from reference TRBV15 and TRBJ2-7): DAMVIQNPRYQVTQFGKPVTLSCSQTLNHNVMYWYQQKSSQAPKLLFHYYDKDFNNEADTPDNFQSRRPNTSFCFLDIRSPGLGDTAMYLCATSRGDQTYEQYFGPGTRLTVT.

Here the CDR3 reads CASSPIRPNTGELFF. The CDR3 DNA reads as TGTGCCAGCAGTCCGATTAGACCCAACACCGGGGAGCTGTTTTTT. V gene TRBV11-1 combines with J gene TRBJ2-2; D is undetermined. V was trimmed by 6 bases and J by 2 bases, leaving 13 bases between them. Germline V gene sequence: CDR1 SGHAT, CDR2 FQDESV (reference sequence). The CDR3 spans 15 residues. Complete variable domain (other parts from reference TRBV11-1 and TRBJ2-2): EAEVAQSPRYKITEKSQAVAFWCDPISGHATLYWYRQILGQGPELLVQFQDESVVDDSQLPKDRFSAERLKGVDSTLKIQPAELGDSAMYLCASSPIRPNTGELFFGEGSRLTVL.

V gene TRBV27 combines with J gene TRBJ1-6; D is unresolved. This CDR3 region has 17 residues. V lost 0 bases to trimming and J lost 0 bases, with 9 bases between them. The germline V gene encodes CDR1 MNHEY and CDR2 SMNVEV (reference sequence). The CDR3 loop is CASSLSTTSSYNSPLHF. The CDR3 nucleotides are TGTGCCAGCAGTTTATCGACGACGAGCTCCTATAATTCACCCCTCCACTTT.

This chain connects TRBV10-3 to TRBJ2-5, with D possibly TRBD2 on 5 matching bases. The V gene's germline CDR1 is ENHRY and CDR2 SYGVKD. The CDR3 contains 12 residues. Trimming left V 8 bases short and J 2 bases short, with 9 bases between. In nucleotides, the CDR3 is TGTGCCATCGGCGACTATCAAGAGACCCAGTACTTC. Translated: CAIGDYQETQYF.

The V call is TRBV18, the J call TRBJ2-6; D remains ambiguous. Trimming removed 0 bases at V and 0 bases at J, with 3 bases between. Per the germline V gene, CDR1 is KGHSH and CDR2 is LQKENI. The CDR3 consists of 15 residues. In nucleotides, the CDR3 is TGTGCCAGCTCACCACCCTCCTCTGGGGCCAACGTCCTGACTTTC. Protein: CASSPPSSGANVLTF.

The CDR3 DNA follows: TGTGCCAGCAGCGTAGCGGTACACAACAAAGGAGGCACCATATATTTT. Amino acids: CASSVAVHNKGGTIYF. The V gene is TRBV9, the J gene TRBJ1-3; D not resolved. The V end was cut by 0 bases, the J end by 9 bases, with 19 bases between. The CDR3 runs to 16 residues. Germline V lookup: CDR1 SGDLS, CDR2 YYNGEE.